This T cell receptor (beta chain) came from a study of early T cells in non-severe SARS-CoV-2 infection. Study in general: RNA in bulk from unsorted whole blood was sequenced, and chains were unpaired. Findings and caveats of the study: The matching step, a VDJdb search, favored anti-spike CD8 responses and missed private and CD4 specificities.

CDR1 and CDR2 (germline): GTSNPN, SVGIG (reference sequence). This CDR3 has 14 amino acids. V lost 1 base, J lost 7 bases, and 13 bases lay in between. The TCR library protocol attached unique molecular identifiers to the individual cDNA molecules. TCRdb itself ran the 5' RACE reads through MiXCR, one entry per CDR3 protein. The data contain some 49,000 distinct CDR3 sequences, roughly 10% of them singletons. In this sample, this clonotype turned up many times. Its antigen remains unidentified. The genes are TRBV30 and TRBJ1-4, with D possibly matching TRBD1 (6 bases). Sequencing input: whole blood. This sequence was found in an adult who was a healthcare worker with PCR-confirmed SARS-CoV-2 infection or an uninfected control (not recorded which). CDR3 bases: TGTGCCTGGAGTGCACACAGGGCCGGTGAAAAACTGTTTTTT. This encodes CAWSAHRAGEKLFF.